The 12 T cell receptor beta chains below come from one sample, sequenced in a study of T-cell reconstitution after alpha-beta-depleted transplantation in children. Study findings and constraints: The main origin of T-cell counts and diversity one year after transplant was newly produced T cells.

Unique molecular identifiers tagged the TCRbeta library. TCRdb analysed the PCR reads with MiXCR anew, one entry per CDR3 protein. The sample shows 250,000 to 300,000 distinct CDR3 sequences, roughly 7.8% of them seen only once. These receptors lack a known antigen. This material consisted of peripheral blood, taken 360 days after TCRalphabeta/CD19-depleted stem cell transplant. All receptors derive from a female patient aged 2 to 10 who had a stem cell transplant for Fanconi anemia, so the T cells may come from the graft donor.

This clonotype was counted ten times or more. This chain links TRBV5-6 with TRBJ2-2, with TRBD2 matching over 13 bases. Germline CDR1 reads SGHDT; CDR2 reads YYEEEE. The CDR3 loop spans 17 amino acids. With V trimmed by 4 bases and J by 7 bases, 10 bases remained unmatched. The CDR3 bases are TGTGCCAGCAGCCCCGGGCTCGGGACTAGCGGGATCGGGGAGCTGTTTTTT. This gives the protein CASSPGLGTSGIGELFF.

The sample holds many counts of this clonotype. The chain employs TRBV5-1 and TRBJ2-1; 8 bases agree with TRBD1. CDR1 and CDR2 (germline): SGHRS, YFSETQ. V shed 0 bases, J shed 14 bases, and the junction held 4 bases outside the gene matches. The CDR3 consists of 12 residues. This CDR3 reads CASSLDRGIEFF. DNA of the CDR3: TGCGCCAGCAGCTTGGACAGGGGGATTGAGTTCTTC.

This clonotype has a count of ten or more. The V call is TRBV7-6, the J call TRBJ1-2; 9 bases line up with TRBD1. Trimming cost V 5 bases and J 5 bases; bases outside gene matches: 6. The CDR3 contains 14 residues. Germline V gene data show CDR1 as SGHVS and CDR2 as FNYEAQ. CDR3 nucleotide sequence: TGTGCCAGCAGCCCTCGGACAGGGGCTTATGGCTACACCTTC. Translated: CASSPRTGAYGYTF.

This clonotype was counted between two and nine times. The chain is built from TRBV11-2 and TRBJ2-2; 8 bases line up with TRBD1. The CDR3 contains 17 residues. The ends lost 2 bases at V and 1 base at J; junction bases unmatched: 6. CDR1 and CDR2 from the germline V gene are SGHAT and FQNNGV. The DNA for the CDR3 is TGTGCCAGCAGCTTACCTCGGACAGGGATGAACACCGGGGAGCTGTTTTTT. Residues: CASSLPRTGMNTGELFF.

This clonotype was picked up many times. CDR3 nucleotides: TGCAGCGTTGCACAGGGGGTATACGAGCAGTACTTC. It codes for CSVAQGVYEQYF. The chain is built from TRBV29-1 and TRBJ2-7, with 8 bases identical to TRBD1. CDR1 and CDR2 (germline): SQVTM, ANQGSEA. J was trimmed by 4 bases and V by 4 bases; bases with no gene match: 3. The CDR3 totals 12 residues.

The gene calls are TRBV10-3 and TRBJ2-1; the match to TRBD1 covers 7 bases. Looked up from germline, CDR1 is ENHRY and CDR2 is SYGVKD. V lost 8 bases to trimming and J lost 6 bases; unmatched junction nucleotides: 10. The CDR3 is 14 amino acids. The CDR3 spells CAIRGQDTPNEQFF. CDR3 nucleotide sequence: TGTGCCATCCGAGGACAGGACACCCCCAATGAGCAGTTCTTC.

This clonotype was seen at least ten times. V is TRBV12-3 or TRBV12-4 and J is TRBJ2-7; the D is unclear. This CDR3 is 12 amino acids long. The ends were cut back, 4 bases at V and 6 bases at J, with 10 bases in the middle. In DNA form, the CDR3 reads TGTGCCAGCAGTTCCAGACATTCCGAGCAGTACTTC. Its protein product is CASSSRHSEQYF.

In this sample, this clonotype turned up a few times. The CDR3 loop reads CASRDPDSYNSPLHF. CDR3 DNA: TGTGCCAGCAGGGACCCGGACAGCTATAATTCACCCCTCCACTTT. The gene calls are TRBV6-2 or TRBV6-3 and TRBJ1-6; D possibly corresponds to TRBD1 (6 bases). CDR1 is MNHEY, CDR2 SVGEGT, per germline. V was shortened by 6 bases and J by 3 bases, with 12 bases between the two germline ends. The CDR3 spans 15 residues.

This clonotype was recorded a few times. V gene TRBV7-2 combines with J gene TRBJ1-1; no reliable D call. This CDR3 comprises 15 residues. Trimming removed 1 base from V and 2 bases from J, with 11 bases in between. CDR1 and CDR2 from the germline V gene are SGHTA and FQGNSA. The CDR3 DNA reads TGTGCCAGCAGCTTAGAGGCCATCCTTAACACTGAAGCTTTCTTT. Amino acid sequence: CASSLEAILNTEAFF. The entire variable domain, with the rest obtained from reference TRBV7-2 and TRBJ1-1, is as follows: GAGVSQSPSNKVTEKGKDVELRCDPISGHTALYWYRQSLGQGLEFLIYFQGNSAPDKSGLPSDRFSAERTGGSVSTLTIQRTQQEDSAVYLCASSLEAILNTEAFFGQGTRLTVV.

The chain is built from TRBV3-1 and TRBJ1-1, with 7 positions matching TRBD1. Germline CDR1 LGHDT, CDR2 YNNKEL (reference sequence). The length of the CDR3 is 16 residues. The V gene end was trimmed by 4 bases and the J gene end by 0 bases; junction bases not matched to a gene: 8. CDR3 amino acids: CASSRDSLHLNTEAFF. CDR3 bases: TGTGCCAGCAGCCGGGACAGCTTACATCTGAACACTGAAGCTTTCTTT.

V usage is TRBV5-6 and J usage is TRBJ1-2; tentative D call: TRBD1 (6 bases). Deletions cut 0 bases from V and 5 bases from J, with 23 bases between. Per germline, CDR1 SGHDT and CDR2 YYEEEE. The CDR3 spans 18 residues. CDR3 DNA sequence: TGTGCCAGCAGCTTGGAACAGGGAGGGAGGATCCTGGGTTATGGCTACACCTTC. Translating gives CASSLEQGGRILGYGYTF.

This clonotype was detected ten times or more. The chain combines TRBV12-3 or TRBV12-4 with TRBJ1-4, with 9 bases matching TRBD1. The V and J ends lost 5 bases and 6 bases, in that order; junction bases with no gene match: 4. The CDR3 covers 14 residues. The CDR3 sequence is CASSLTGGYEKLFF. The CDR3, as DNA: TGTGCCAGCAGTCTCACAGGGGGCTATGAAAAACTGTTTTTT.